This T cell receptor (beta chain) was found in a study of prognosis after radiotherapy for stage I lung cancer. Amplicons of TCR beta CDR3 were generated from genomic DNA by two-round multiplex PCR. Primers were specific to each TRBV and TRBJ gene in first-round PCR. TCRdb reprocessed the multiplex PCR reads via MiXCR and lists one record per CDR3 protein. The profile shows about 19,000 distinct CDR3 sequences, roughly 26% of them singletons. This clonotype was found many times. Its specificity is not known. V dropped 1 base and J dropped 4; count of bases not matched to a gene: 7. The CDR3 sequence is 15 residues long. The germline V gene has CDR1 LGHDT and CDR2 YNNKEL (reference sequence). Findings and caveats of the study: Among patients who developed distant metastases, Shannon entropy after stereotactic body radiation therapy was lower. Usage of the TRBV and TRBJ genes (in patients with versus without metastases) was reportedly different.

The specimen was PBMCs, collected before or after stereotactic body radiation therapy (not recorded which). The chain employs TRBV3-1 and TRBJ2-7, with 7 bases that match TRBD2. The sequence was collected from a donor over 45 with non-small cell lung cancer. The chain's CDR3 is CASSQGFAGVYEQYF. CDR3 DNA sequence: TGTGCCAGCAGCCAAGGTTTTGCGGGAGTATACGAGCAGTACTTC.